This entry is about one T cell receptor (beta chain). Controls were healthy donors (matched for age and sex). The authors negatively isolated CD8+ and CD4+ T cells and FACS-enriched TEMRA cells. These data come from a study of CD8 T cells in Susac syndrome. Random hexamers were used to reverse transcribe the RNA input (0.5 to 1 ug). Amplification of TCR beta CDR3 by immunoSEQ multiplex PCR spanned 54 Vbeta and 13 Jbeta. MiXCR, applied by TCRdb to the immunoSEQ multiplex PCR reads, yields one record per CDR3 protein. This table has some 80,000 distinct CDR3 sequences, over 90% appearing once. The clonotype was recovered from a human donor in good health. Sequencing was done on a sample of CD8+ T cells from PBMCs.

Here the CDR3 DNA reads TGTGCCAGCAGCCAAGACGGGGGGGGGACAGATACGCAGTATTTT. Amino acids: CASSQDGGGTDTQYF. The J gene is TRBJ2-3, the V gene TRBV3-1, with TRBD2 matching 8 bases. The trim removed 0 bases at V and 3 bases at J, leaving 2 bases unmatched. Looked up from germline, CDR1 is LGHDT and CDR2 is YNNKEL (reference sequence). CDR3 length: 15 amino acids.